This T cell receptor beta chain was sequenced for a study of blood T cell repertoires in COVID-19 (dated by TCRdb to about 2020). Describing the broader study: Collaborator samples came from the United States, Italy and Spain and covered acute and convalescent phases of COVID-19. The material from the prospective study consisted of cDNA or gDNA derived from T cells, B-cell-depleted T cells, or PBMCs. A de-identified subject ID, COVID-19 status, age in years and sex were almost always included in the sample metadata. The samples were drawn from the first 160 participants of the ongoing ImmuneRACE study and from over a thousand subjects provided by 6 global collaborators. The repertoires were released in a freely available public database meant as a resource for research on the immune response to SARS-CoV-2. Subjects who had been exposed to COVID-19, were actively infected with it, or had recovered from it provided the deeply sampled blood TCRbeta repertoires that made up the dataset. Where HLA class I and class II types were available, the types were taken from metadata supplied by the sample provider, not from assay-based typing. Study-level results and caveats: Clinical and demographic metadata were provided uncurated, with the amount varying by source and participant.

The collaborating institutions used their own protocols to collect whole blood in K2EDTA tubes. For TCRbeta analysis, collaborators shipped samples in one of three forms: frozen whole blood, isolated PBMCs, or DNA extracted from either of those sample types. TCRbeta CDR3 regions were amplified from genomic DNA using the immunoSEQ Assay, a bias-controlled multiplex PCR. On the authors' methods: The number of nucleated cells in each sample was estimated by amplification of reference gene primers within the assay. To quantify the absolute abundance of each unique TCRbeta CDR3 rearrangement, sequence reads were collapsed and filtered. Productive Simpson clonality was computed per sample as the square root of Simpson's diversity index over productive rearrangements. Drawn from immuneACCESS, this table holds only the in-frame rearrangements with V and J called that TCRdb kept. Clones are partly lost; checked studies trace under half to an unresolved V gene and leave the rest unexplained. The D gene and trimming were derived from the DNA, and the V and J assignments and clone size from that table. Counted in this sample were about 150,000 clones; around 80% of them appeared once. The top ten hold about 6.8% of the sample.

On this clone itself: The specificity of this receptor is unknown. Base qualities were left out, and no much larger clone turns up one base away.

The CDR3 has 14 amino acids, counting the end cysteine and phenylalanine. The sequence is cut down to CDR3 DNA, 42 bases in frame from base 1. Relative to germline, V is missing 4 bases and J is missing 7 bases, with 4 bases of the junction outside any gene match. According to the germline V gene, CDR1 reads SGHRS and CDR2 reads YFSETQ. The sequence joins TRBV5-1 to TRBJ1-4, with 10 bases matching TRBD1. This TCR was recovered from a woman in her forties or fifties in a cohort sampled during active or convalescent COVID-19. Input material: peripheral blood. The DNA sequence is given as TGCGCCAGCAGCGTTGGACAGGGGGGTGAAAAACTGTTTTTT. This translates into CASSVGQGGEKLFF.